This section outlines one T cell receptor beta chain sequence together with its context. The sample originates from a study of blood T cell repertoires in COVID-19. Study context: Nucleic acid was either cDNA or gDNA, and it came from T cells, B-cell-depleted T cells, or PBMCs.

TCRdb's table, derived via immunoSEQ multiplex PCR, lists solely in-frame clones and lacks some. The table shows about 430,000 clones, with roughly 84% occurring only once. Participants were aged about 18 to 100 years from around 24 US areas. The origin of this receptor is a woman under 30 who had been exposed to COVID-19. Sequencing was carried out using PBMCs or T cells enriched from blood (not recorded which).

The CDR3 sequence is CASSQTQGQETQYF. The CDR3 DNA reads TGTGCCAGCAGCCAAACACAGGGTCAGGAGACCCAGTACTTC. The rearrangement joins TRBV16 to TRBJ2-5, with a possible D match to TRBD1 (6 bases). The CDR3 loop spans 14 amino acids. CDR1 is KGHSY, CDR2 FQNENV, per germline. The V gene lost 2 bases and the J gene lost 5 bases, with 12 bases spanning the gap.